This T cell receptor (beta chain) was captured by sequencing in a study of T cell changes during pregnancy in multiple sclerosis (dated by TCRdb to between 2018 and 2020). Study-wide context: Changes in the T cell repertoire over the course of pregnancy were examined in this study in women with multiple sclerosis.

Libraries were prepared through the immunoSEQ multiplex PCR assay. As stored in TCRdb, this immuneACCESS dataset retains in-frame rearrangements with V and J assigned. A fraction of the clones does not appear; measured against another copy, unresolved V genes explain less than half of the discrepancy, and the remainder lacks a known reason. The sample table contains approximately 30,000 clones; only one count was recorded for 75% to 90% of them. Of the sample, about 4.3% falls within the top ten clones. A remark on this clone: The target of this receptor is not known. No base-level quality is on record; no much larger clone is a single base apart.

CDR1 SGHVS and CDR2 FQNEAQ were looked up in the germline V gene. The germline V end is reduced by 7 bases and the J end by 1 base; junction bases left unmatched: 9. The CDR3 runs 15 amino acids, cysteine and phenylalanine included. Only the CDR3 portion is preserved as DNA: 45 bases, with reading frame beginning at the first base. This sequence originates from a female donor with multiple sclerosis, enrolled in a pregnancy study. The chain is encoded by TRBV7-8 joined to TRBJ2-5; 7 junctional bases match TRBD1. The sample here was CD8+ T cells from peripheral blood mononuclear cells, taken after pregnancy. Here the CDR3 is given as CASTKARQGQETQYF. The nucleotides are TGTGCCAGCACCAAAGCCCGACAGGGCCAAGAGACCCAGTACTTC.